The 6 T cell receptor beta chains presented below share a single source sample, sequenced in a study of human T cells and chemical hapten exposure. Regarding time point: patch test 2, 6 weeks after DPC sensitization. Treatment defined: therapeutic diphenylcyclopropenone sensitization with weekly scalp DPC. TCRdb reprocessed the RACE reads with MiXCR, giving one entry per CDR3 protein. The data contain fewer than 85,000 distinct CDR3 sequences, around 9.6% of them singletons. The sequencing here drew on whole blood, taken in connection with sensitization to the hapten diphenylcyclopropenone (DPC). The receptors were sampled from a woman in her 30s with alopecia areata. Some clones in this sample may be carry-over from other donors' samples.

This clonotype was detected many times. J is TRBJ2-3 and V is TRBV20-1; a weak D match, TRBD1 (6 bases). V lost 3 bases to trimming and J lost 1 base, with 11 bases between them. Germline CDR1 and CDR2: DFQATT and SNEGSKA (reference sequence). This CDR3 is built from 14 residues. In DNA, the CDR3 is TGCAGTGCTAGTTTACAGGGAGGCACAGATACGCAGTATTTT. This translates into CSASLQGGTDTQYF.

This clonotype was detected many times. The chain couples TRBV25-1 to TRBJ2-5; TRBD1 is a possible D gene (6 bases). V dropped 3 bases and J dropped 4 bases, with 24 bases sitting between them. The CDR3 contains 18 residues. From germline, CDR1 is MGHDK and CDR2 SYGVNS. CDR3 loop: CASSESRPNRVAVETQYF. CDR3 sequence (DNA): TGTGCCAGCAGTGAGAGCAGACCAAACAGGGTAGCCGTAGAGACCCAGTACTTC.

This clonotype has ten or more counts. V and J are TRBV6-6 and TRBJ2-2, with 9 positions matching TRBD2. In germline, CDR1 is MNHNY, CDR2 SVGAGI (reference sequence). The J segment lost 2 bases and the V segment lost 8 bases, leaving 9 bases of the junction unmatched. This CDR3 contains 16 residues. The CDR3 DNA is TGTGCCAGCGGAGCTAGCGGGATCGGAAACACCGGGGAGCTGTTTTTT. It specifies CASGASGIGNTGELFF.

A few counts support this clonotype. This chain uses TRBV18 with TRBJ2-2, with 9 bases aligning to TRBD1. The germline CDR1 and CDR2 sequences are KGHSH and LQKENI. The CDR3 totals 15 residues. J was trimmed by 5 bases and V by 6 bases; bases with no gene match: 7. CDR3 DNA sequence: TGTGCCAGCTCGCCGGGACAGGGAAGAACCGGGGAGCTGTTTTTT. Residues: CASSPGQGRTGELFF.

The genes are TRBV7-2 and TRBJ2-3, with a possible D match to TRBD1 (5 bases). Germline assignment: CDR1 SGHTA and CDR2 FQGNSA. CDR3 length: 15 amino acids. The V and J ends lost 5 bases and 2 bases respectively, with 14 bases between them. DNA for the CDR3: TGTGCCAGCAGCCTACAGGTCGAGTACACAGATACGCAGTATTTT. It specifies CASSLQVEYTDTQYF. The variable domain in full, completed from reference TRBV7-2 and TRBJ2-3, reads GAGVSQSPSNKVTEKGKDVELRCDPISGHTALYWYRQSLGQGLEFLIYFQGNSAPDKSGLPSDRFSAERTGGSVSTLTIQRTQQEDSAVYLCASSLQVEYTDTQYFGPGTRLTVL.

This clonotype was counted ten times or more. The rearrangement uses TRBV2 and TRBJ2-5; the D is unclear. CDR3 length: 13 residues. Germline-derived CDR1 and CDR2 are SNHLY and FYNNEI. V dropped 6 bases and J dropped 5 bases, with 13 bases sitting between them. The CDR3 spells CASRGLALETQYF. The CDR3 region has the DNA TGTGCCAGCAGAGGGTTAGCTCTGGAGACCCAGTACTTC.